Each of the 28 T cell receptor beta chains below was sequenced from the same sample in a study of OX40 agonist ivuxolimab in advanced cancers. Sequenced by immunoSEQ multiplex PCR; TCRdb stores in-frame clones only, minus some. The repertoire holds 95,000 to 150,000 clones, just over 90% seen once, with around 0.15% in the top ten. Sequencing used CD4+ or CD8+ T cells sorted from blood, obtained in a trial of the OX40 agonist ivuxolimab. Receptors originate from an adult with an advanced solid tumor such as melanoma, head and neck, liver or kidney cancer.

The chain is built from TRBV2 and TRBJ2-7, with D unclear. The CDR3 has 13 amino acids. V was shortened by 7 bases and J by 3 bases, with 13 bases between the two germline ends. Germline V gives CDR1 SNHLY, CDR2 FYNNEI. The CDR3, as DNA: TGTGCCAGCATGCTTAGGTGGGTCTACGAGCAGTACTTC. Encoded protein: CASMLRWVYEQYF.

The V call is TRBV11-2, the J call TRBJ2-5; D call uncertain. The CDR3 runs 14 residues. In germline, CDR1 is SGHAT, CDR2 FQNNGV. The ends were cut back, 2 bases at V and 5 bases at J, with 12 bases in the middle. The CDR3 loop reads CASSLRRLSETQYF. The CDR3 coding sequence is TGTGCCAGCAGCTTACGACGACTTAGCGAGACCCAGTACTTC.

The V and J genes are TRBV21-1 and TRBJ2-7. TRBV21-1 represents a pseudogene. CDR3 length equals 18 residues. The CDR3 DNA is TGTGCCAGCAGCGGGGTTATATGCGACCCGGGTTCCCGTCTCGAGCAGTACTTC. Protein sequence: CASSGVICDPGSRLEQYF.

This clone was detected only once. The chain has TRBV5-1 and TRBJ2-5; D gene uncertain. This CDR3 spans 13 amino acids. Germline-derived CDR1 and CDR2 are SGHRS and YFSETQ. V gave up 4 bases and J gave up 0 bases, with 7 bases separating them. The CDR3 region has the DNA TGCGCCAGCAGCGCCACAGACCAAGAGACCCAGTACTTC. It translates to CASSATDQETQYF.

CDR3 region: CASSLGSGSSYEQYF. In DNA, the CDR3 is TGTGCCAGCAGCTTGGGTAGCGGGAGCTCCTACGAGCAGTACTTC. This rearrangement joins TRBV5-6 to TRBJ2-7; TRBD2 aligns across 9 bases. This CDR3 is built from 15 residues. The J segment lost 0 bases and the V segment lost 0 bases, leaving 1 base of the junction unmatched. Germline V gene lookup returns CDR1 SGHDT and CDR2 YYEEEE.

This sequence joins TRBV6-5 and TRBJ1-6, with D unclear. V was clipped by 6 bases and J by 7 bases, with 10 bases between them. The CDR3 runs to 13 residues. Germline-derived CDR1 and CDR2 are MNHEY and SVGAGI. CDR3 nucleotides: TGTGCCAGCAGAGTAAACACCAATTCACCCCTCCACTTT. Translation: CASRVNTNSPLHF.

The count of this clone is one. The CDR3 nucleotides read TGTGCCAGCAGCTTACCCGGGAGGGTAAACACCATATATTTT. Translating gives CASSLPGRVNTIYF. The chain carries TRBV7-2 and TRBJ1-3; D is unclear. V was trimmed by 2 bases and J by 6 bases, leaving 11 bases between them. Germline lookup yields CDR1 SGHTA and CDR2 FQGNSA. The CDR3 covers 14 residues.

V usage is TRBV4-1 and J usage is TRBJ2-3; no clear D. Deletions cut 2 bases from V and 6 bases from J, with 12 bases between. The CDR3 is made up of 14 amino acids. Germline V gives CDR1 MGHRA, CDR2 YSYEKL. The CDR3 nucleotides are TGCGCCAGCAGCCAATACATGACCCGGGATACGCAGTATTTT. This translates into CASSQYMTRDTQYF.

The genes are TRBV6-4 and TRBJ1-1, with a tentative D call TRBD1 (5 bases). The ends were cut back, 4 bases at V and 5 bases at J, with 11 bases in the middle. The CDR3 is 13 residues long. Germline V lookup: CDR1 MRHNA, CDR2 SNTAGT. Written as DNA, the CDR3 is TGTGCCAGCAGTGCTGGGACGCGGACTGAAGCTTTCTTT. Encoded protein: CASSAGTRTEAFF.

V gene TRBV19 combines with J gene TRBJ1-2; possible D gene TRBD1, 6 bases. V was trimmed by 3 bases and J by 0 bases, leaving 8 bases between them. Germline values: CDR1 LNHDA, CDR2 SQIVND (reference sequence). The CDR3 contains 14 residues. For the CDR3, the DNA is TGTGCCAGTAGTATGGGGGCCGCTAACTATGGCTACACCTTC. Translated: CASSMGAANYGYTF. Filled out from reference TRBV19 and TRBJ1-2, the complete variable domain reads DGGITQSPKYLFRKEGQNVTLSCEQNLNHDAMYWYRQDPGQGLRLIYYSQIVNDFQKGDIAEGYSVSREKKESFPLTVTSAQKNPTAFYLCASSMGAANYGYTFGSGTRLTVV.

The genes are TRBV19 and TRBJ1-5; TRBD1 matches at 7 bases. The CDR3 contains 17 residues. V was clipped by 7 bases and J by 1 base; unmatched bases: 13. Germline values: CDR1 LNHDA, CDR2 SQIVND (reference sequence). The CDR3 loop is CASTEVGTEASNQPQHF. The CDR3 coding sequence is TGTGCCAGTACCGAGGTCGGGACAGAAGCCAGCAATCAGCCCCAGCATTTT.

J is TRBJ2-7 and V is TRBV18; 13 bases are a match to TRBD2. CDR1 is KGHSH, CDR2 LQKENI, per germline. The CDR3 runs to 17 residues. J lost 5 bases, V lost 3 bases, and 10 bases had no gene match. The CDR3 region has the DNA TGTGCCAGCTCACCTCTTCTTACTAGCGGGGGGGCCAACGAGCAGTACTTC. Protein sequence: CASSPLLTSGGANEQYF.

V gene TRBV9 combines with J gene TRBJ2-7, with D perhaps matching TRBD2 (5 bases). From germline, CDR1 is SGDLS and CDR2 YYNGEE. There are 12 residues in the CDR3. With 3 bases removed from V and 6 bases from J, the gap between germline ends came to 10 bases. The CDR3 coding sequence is TGTGCCAGCAGCGGAACTAGTTTCGAGCAGTACTTC. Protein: CASSGTSFEQYF.

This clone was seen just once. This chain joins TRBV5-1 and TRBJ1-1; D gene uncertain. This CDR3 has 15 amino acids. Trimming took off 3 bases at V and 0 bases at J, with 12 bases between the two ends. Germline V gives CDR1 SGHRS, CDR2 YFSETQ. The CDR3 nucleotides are TGCGCCAGCAGCTACTCACCGGACCTGAACACTGAAGCTTTCTTT. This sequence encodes CASSYSPDLNTEAFF.

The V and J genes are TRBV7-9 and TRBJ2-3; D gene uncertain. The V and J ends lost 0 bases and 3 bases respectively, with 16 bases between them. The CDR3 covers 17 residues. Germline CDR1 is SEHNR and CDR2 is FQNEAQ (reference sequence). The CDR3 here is CASSLAWGNSGTDTQYF. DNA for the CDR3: TGTGCCAGCAGCTTAGCGTGGGGTAATAGTGGGACAGATACGCAGTATTTT.

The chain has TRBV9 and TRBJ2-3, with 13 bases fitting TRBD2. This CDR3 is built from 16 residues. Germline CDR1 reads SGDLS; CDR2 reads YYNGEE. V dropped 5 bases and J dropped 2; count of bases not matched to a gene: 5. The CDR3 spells CASSYGLAGVTDTQYF. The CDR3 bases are TGTGCCAGCAGTTATGGACTAGCGGGGGTCACAGATACGCAGTATTTT.

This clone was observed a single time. CDR3: CASSKTGRMNTEAFF. The CDR3 DNA reads TGTGCCAGCAGTAAGACAGGGAGGATGAACACTGAAGCTTTCTTT. V and J are TRBV5-6 and TRBJ1-1, with 7 nucleotides matching TRBD1. CDR3 length equals 15 residues. Germline V CDR1 and CDR2: SGHDT, YYEEEE. The junction had 7 bases not matched to a gene; V was cut back by 5 bases and J by 0 bases.

CDR3 nucleotide sequence: TGTGCCAGTACCCCGAACAGGGCCTTGAACACTGAAGCTTTCTTT. Protein product: CASTPNRALNTEAFF. The gene calls are TRBV19 and TRBJ1-1; D might be TRBD1 (6 bases). The germline V and J ends were trimmed by 7 bases and 0 bases, with 15 bases remaining between them. Germline V gene sequence: CDR1 LNHDA, CDR2 SQIVND (reference sequence). This CDR3 has 15 residues.

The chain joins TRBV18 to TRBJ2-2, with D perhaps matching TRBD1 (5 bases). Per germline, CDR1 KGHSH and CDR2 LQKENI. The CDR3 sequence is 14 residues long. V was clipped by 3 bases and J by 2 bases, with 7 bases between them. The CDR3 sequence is CASSPTANTGELFF. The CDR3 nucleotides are TGTGCCAGCTCACCGACAGCTAACACCGGGGAGCTGTTTTTT.

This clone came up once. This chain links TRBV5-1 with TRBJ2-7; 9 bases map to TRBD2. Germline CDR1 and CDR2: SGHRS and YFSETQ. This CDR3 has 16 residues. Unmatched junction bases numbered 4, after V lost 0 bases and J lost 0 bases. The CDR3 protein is CASSLGLAGNSYEQYF. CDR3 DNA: TGCGCCAGCAGCTTGGGGCTAGCGGGAAACTCCTACGAGCAGTACTTC.

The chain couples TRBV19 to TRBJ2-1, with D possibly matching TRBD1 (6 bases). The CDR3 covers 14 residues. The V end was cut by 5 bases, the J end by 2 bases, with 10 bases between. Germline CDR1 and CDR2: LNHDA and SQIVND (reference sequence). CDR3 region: CASSPRTAYNEQFF. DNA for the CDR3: TGTGCCAGTAGTCCGCGGACAGCCTACAATGAGCAGTTCTTC.

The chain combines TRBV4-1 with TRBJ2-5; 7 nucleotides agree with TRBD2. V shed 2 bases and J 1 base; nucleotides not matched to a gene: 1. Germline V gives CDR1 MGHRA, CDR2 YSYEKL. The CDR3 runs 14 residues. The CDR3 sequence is CASSQPSGQETQYF. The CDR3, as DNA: TGCGCCAGCAGCCAACCTAGCGGCCAAGAGACCCAGTACTTC.

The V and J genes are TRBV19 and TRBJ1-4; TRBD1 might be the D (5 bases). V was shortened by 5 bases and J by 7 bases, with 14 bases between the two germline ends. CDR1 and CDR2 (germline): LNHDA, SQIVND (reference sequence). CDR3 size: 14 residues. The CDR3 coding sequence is TGTGCCAGTAGTCTGGGACCTCAGGGTGAAAAACTGTTTTTT. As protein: CASSLGPQGEKLFF.

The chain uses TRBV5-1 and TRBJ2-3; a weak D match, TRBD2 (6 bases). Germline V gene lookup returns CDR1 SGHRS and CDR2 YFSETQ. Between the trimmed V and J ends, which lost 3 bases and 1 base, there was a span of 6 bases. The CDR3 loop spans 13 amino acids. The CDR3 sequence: CASSWEGTDTQYF. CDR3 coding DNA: TGCGCCAGCAGCTGGGAGGGCACAGATACGCAGTATTTT.

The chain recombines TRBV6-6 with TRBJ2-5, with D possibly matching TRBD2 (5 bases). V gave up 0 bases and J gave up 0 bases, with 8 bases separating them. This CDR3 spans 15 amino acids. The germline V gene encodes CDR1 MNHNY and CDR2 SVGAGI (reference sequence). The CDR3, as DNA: TGTGCCAGCAGTTACTCGACGGGAAACCAAGAGACCCAGTACTTC. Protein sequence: CASSYSTGNQETQYF.

CDR3 sequence reads: CASSLGSGAIQGQETQYF. The CDR3 DNA is TGCGCCAGCAGCTTGGGGAGCGGGGCAATTCAGGGGCAAGAGACCCAGTACTTC. The rearrangement links TRBV5-1 to TRBJ2-5; TRBD2 is a possible D gene (7 bases). CDR3 length: 18 residues. With 0 bases removed from V and 2 bases from J, the gap between germline ends came to 20 bases. CDR1 is SGHRS and CDR2 is YFSETQ in the germline V gene. The full variable domain, in which reference TRBV5-1 and TRBJ2-5 provide the parts outside the CDR3, is KAGVTQTPRYLIKTRGQQVTLSCSPISGHRSVSWYQQTPGQGLQFLFEYFSETQRNKGNFPGRFSGRQFSNSRSEMNVSTLELGDSALYLCASSLGSGAIQGQETQYFGPGTRLLVL.

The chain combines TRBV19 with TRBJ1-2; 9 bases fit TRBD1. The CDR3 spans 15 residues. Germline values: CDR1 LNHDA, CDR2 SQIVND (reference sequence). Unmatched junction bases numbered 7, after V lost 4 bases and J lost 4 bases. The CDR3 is CASSTQGQGFYGYTF. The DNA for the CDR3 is TGTGCCAGTAGTACCCAGGGACAGGGATTCTATGGCTACACCTTC.

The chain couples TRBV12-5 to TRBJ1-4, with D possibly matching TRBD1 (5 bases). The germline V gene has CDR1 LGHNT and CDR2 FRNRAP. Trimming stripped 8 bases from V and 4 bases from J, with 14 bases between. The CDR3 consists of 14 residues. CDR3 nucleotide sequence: TGTGCTAGTCGAGTCGACAGTTTTAATGAAAAACTGTTTTTT. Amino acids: CASRVDSFNEKLFF. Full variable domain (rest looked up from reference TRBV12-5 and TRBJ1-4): DARVTQTPRHKVTEMGQEVTMRCQPILGHNTVFWYRQTMMQGLELLAYFRNRAPLDDSGMPKDRFSAEMPDATLATLKIQPSEPRDSAVYFCASRVDSFNEKLFFGSGTQLSVL.